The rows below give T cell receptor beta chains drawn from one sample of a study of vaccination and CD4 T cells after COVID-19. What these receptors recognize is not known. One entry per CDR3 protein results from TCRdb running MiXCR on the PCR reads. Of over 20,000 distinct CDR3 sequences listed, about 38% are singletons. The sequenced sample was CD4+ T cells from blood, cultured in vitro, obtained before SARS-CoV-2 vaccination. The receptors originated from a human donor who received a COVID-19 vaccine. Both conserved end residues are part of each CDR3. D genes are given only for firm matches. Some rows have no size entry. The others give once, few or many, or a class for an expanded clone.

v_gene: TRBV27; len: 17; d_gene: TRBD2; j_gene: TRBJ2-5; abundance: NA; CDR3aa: CASSPRTSGEYQETQYF; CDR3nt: TGTGCCAGCAGTCCCAGGACTAGCGGGGAGTACCAAGAGACCCAGTACTTC
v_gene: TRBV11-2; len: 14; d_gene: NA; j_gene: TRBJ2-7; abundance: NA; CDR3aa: CASSLNLASYEQYF; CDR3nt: TGTGCCAGCAGCTTAAATTTGGCTTCCTACGAGCAGTACTTC
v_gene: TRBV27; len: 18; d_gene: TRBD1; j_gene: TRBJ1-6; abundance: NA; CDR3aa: CAGSRQGNGGGYNSPLHF; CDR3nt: TGTGCCGGCAGTCGACAGGGGAACGGCGGGGGTTATAATTCACCCCTCCACTTT
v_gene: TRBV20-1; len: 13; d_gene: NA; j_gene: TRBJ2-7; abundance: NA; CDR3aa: CSARPLRFHEQYF; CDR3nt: TGCAGTGCTAGACCTCTCCGGTTCCACGAGCAGTACTTC
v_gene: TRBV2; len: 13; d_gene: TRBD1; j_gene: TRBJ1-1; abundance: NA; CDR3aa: CAIGTGSTPEAFF; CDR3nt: TGTGCCATAGGGACAGGGTCTACTCCTGAAGCTTTCTTT
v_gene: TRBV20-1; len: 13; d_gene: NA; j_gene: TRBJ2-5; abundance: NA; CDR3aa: CSADRAVQETQYF; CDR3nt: TGCAGTGCTGACCGGGCCGTCCAAGAGACCCAGTACTTC
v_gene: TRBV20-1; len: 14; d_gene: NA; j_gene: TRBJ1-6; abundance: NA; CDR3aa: CSASTGQSGSPLHF; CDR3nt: TGCAGTGCTAGTACAGGACAAAGCGGCTCACCCCTCCACTTT
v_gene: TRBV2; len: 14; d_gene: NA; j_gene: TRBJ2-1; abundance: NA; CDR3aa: CASSELGSGHEQFF; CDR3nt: TGTGCCAGCAGTGAATTGGGATCCGGCCATGAGCAGTTCTTC
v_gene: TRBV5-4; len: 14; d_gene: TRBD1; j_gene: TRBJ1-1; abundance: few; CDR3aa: CASSPGQGDTEAFF; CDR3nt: TGTGCCAGCAGCCCGGGACAGGGTGACACTGAAGCTTTCTTT
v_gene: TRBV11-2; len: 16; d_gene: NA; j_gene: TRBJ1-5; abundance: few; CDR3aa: CASSLLGAGRPQPQHF; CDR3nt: TGTGCCAGCAGCTTACTAGGGGCAGGGAGGCCTCAGCCCCAGCATTTT
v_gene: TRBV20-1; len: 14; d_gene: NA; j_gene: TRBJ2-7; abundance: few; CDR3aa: CSARGGGQLYEQYF; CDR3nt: TGCAGTGCTAGGGGCGGGGGCCAGCTCTACGAGCAGTACTTC
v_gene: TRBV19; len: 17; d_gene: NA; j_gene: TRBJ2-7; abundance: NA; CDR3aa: CASSIVFGTATTYEQYF; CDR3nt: TGTGCCAGTAGTATCGTCTTCGGAACAGCGACCACCTACGAGCAGTACTTC
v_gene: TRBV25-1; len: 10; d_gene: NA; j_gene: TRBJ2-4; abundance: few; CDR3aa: CATGEDIQYF; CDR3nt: TGTGCCACCGGGGAAGACATTCAGTACTTC
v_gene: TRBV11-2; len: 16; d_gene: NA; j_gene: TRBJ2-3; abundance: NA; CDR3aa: CASSPTFNLGTDTQYF; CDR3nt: TGTGCCAGCAGCCCAACCTTTAACCTAGGCACAGATACGCAGTATTTT
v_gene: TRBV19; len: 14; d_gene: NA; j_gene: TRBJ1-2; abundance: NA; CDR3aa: CASSRIGGQYGYTF; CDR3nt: TGTGCCAGTAGTAGAATCGGCGGACAGTATGGCTACACCTTC
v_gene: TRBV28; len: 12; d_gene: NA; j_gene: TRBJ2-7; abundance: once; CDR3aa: CASSSAPYEQYF; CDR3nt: TGTGCCAGCAGTAGCGCCCCCTACGAGCAGTACTTC
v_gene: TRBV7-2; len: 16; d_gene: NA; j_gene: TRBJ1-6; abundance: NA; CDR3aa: CASSTLTRPLNSPLHF; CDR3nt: TGTGCCAGCAGCACGTTGACAAGGCCCCTTAATTCACCCCTCCACTTT